Shown below are 13 T cell receptor beta chains from a single sample sequenced in a study of T cell repertoires in cytomegalovirus infection. A single record per CDR3 protein comes from TCRdb applying MiXCR to the reads. In the table there are over 100,000 distinct CDR3 sequences, 25% to 35% of which are singletons. These TCRs' antigens remain unknown. Here the sequenced sample was CD8+ T cells from cultured PBMCs, taken from culture after CMV antigen stimulation. The receptors were sampled from a human donor in good health (CMV status not recorded). Some clones in this sample may be carry-over from other donors' samples.

On this clonotype itself: The CDR3 does not end in the conserved phenylalanine or tryptophan, so this is likely a read error. This rearrangement joins TRBV11-2 to TRBJ2-4, with TRBD2 as a possible D gene (6 bases). V lost 5 bases and J lost 8, with 10 bases in between. Germline CDR1 and CDR2: SGHAT and FQNNGV. CDR3 length: 12 amino acids. CDR3 DNA sequence: TGTGCCAGCAGCCCCGGGGGAGACATTCAGTACTAC. This codes for CASSPGGDIQYY.

This clonotype was found many times. The chain recombines TRBV7-3 with TRBJ2-1, with D perhaps given as TRBD1 or TRBD2 (6 bases each). The ends were cut back, 2 bases at V and 6 bases at J, with 11 bases in the middle. In germline, CDR1 is SGHTA, CDR2 FQGTGA. The CDR3 covers 14 residues. The CDR3 region is CASSLSGAINEQFF. CDR3 DNA sequence: TGTGCCAGCAGCTTATCGGGGGCGATCAATGAGCAGTTCTTC.

In its sample, this clonotype was seen a few times. This chain connects TRBV20-1 to TRBJ1-2; 9 bases agree with TRBD1. The CDR3 consists of 15 residues. Germline V lookup: CDR1 DFQATT, CDR2 SNEGSKA (reference sequence). The junction had 7 bases not matched to a gene; V was cut back by 1 base and J by 4 bases. CDR3 residues: CSARAPGQGLYGYTF. The CDR3 DNA reads as TGCAGTGCTAGAGCCCCGGGACAGGGCCTCTATGGCTACACCTTC.

This clonotype came up a few times. The V gene is TRBV7-6, the J gene TRBJ2-7; 7 bases map to TRBD1. CDR3 length: 20 residues. Losses at the gene ends were 3 bases for V and 7 bases for J; bases not matched to a gene: 27. The germline CDR1 and CDR2 sequences are SGHVS and FNYEAQ. The CDR3 nucleotides read TGTGCCAGCAGCTTGCCGGAGACAGGGCCTTCCTCCCTTCTTGAGAAAGAGCAGTACTTC. It is translated as CASSLPETGPSSLLEKEQYF.

This clonotype was counted a few times. This chain's CDR3 is CASSYLRTSGGEIGLFNEQFF. The CDR3 coding sequence is TGTGCCAGCAGTTACCTCCGGACTAGCGGGGGGGAAATTGGTCTATTTAATGAGCAGTTCTTC. V and J are TRBV6-2 or TRBV6-3 and TRBJ2-1, with 15 positions matching TRBD2. The germline V gene has CDR1 MNHEY and CDR2 SVGEGT. The CDR3 is 21 amino acids. Unmatched junction bases numbered 18, after V lost 2 bases and J lost 7 bases.

The table lists this clonotype with a few counts. A junction end diverges from the germline sequence, so it may reflect a read error. The gene calls are TRBV4-1 and TRBJ2-2, with D unresolved. The CDR3 is made up of 12 amino acids. Germline V gene sequence: CDR1 MGHRA, CDR2 YSYEKL. The CDR3 protein is CASSQGEGELFF. Written as DNA, the CDR3 is TGTGCCAGCAGCCAAGGCGAGGGGGAGCTGTTTTTT.

The chain combines TRBV12-3 or TRBV12-4 with TRBJ2-3; 8 bases map to TRBD2. This CDR3 comprises 15 residues. The junction had 5 bases not matched to a gene; V was cut back by 3 bases and J by 3 bases. The CDR3 sequence is CASSFGGLVTDTQYF. The CDR3 DNA sequence: TGTGCCAGCAGTTTCGGGGGACTAGTGACAGATACGCAGTATTTT.

Judged by abundance, this clonotype is large. The chain is built from TRBV28 and TRBJ1-2; D not resolved. Trimming shortened V by 2 bases and J by 7 bases, and 8 bases separated the two germline ends. This CDR3 has 12 residues. Looked up from germline, CDR1 is MDHEN and CDR2 is SYDVKM. The CDR3 protein is CASSLGGFGYTF. The DNA for the CDR3 is TGTGCCAGCAGTTTAGGAGGGTTTGGCTACACCTTC.

There are a few counts of this clonotype. V gene TRBV6-4 combines with J gene TRBJ2-1, with 10 bases aligning to TRBD2. The CDR3 has 15 residues. V was pared by 6 bases and J by 0 bases, with 2 bases of the junction left unmatched. The germline V gene encodes CDR1 MRHNA and CDR2 SNTAGT. The CDR3 DNA sequence: TGTGCCAGCAGCGTAGCGGGGGGCTCCTACAATGAGCAGTTCTTC. Translating it yields CASSVAGGSYNEQFF.

This chain uses TRBV5-6 with TRBJ2-1; TRBD2 agrees at 8 bases. Per the germline V gene, CDR1 is SGHDT and CDR2 is YYEEEE. CDR3 length: 15 amino acids. The trim removed 0 bases at V and 10 bases at J, leaving 9 bases unmatched. The CDR3 reads CASSLEAGAIGEQFF. The CDR3 DNA follows: TGTGCCAGCAGCTTGGAAGCGGGGGCTATAGGGGAGCAGTTCTTC.

V and J are TRBV6-1 and TRBJ2-5, with D possibly being TRBD2 (5 bases). Trimming stripped 5 bases from V and 0 bases from J, with 10 bases between. Germline assignment: CDR1 MNHNS and CDR2 SASEGT. The CDR3 consists of 14 residues. CDR3 residues: CASSRTGYQETQYF. In DNA form, the CDR3 reads TGTGCCAGCAGTAGGACGGGATACCAAGAGACCCAGTACTTC.

This clonotype has only a few counts. In DNA, the CDR3 is TGTGCCAGCAGTTTATGGCAAGTCAATCAGCCCCAGCATTTT. Protein sequence: CASSLWQVNQPQHF. The V and J genes are TRBV28 and TRBJ1-5; D gene uncertain. Germline V gives CDR1 MDHEN, CDR2 SYDVKM. V was cut by 0 bases and J by 3 bases, with 6 bases left in between. CDR3 length: 14 residues.

V usage is TRBV28 and J usage is TRBJ2-3; TRBD2 agrees at 10 bases. The CDR3 runs to 15 residues. V gave up 5 bases and J gave up 3 bases; unmatched junction bases: 5. CDR1 MDHEN and CDR2 SYDVKM come from the germline V gene. CDR3 sequence: CASSREAGGTDTQYF. The CDR3 nucleotides are TGTGCCAGCAGTCGCGAAGCGGGGGGGACAGATACGCAGTATTTT.